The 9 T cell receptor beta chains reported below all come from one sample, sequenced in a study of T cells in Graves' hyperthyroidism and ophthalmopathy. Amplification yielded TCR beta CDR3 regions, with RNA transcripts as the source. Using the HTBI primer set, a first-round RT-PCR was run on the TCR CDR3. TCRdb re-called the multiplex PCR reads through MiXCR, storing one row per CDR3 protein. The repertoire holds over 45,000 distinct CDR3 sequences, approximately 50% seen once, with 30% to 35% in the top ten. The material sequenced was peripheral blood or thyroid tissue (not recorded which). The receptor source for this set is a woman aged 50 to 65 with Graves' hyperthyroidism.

CDR3 nucleotides: TGTGCCAGCAGTACCGGACTAGCGGGGGGTACCTACGAGCAGTACTTC. Translated: CASSTGLAGGTYEQYF. The rearrangement links TRBV6-5 to TRBJ2-7, with 14 bases identical to TRBD2. Germline lookup yields CDR1 MNHEY and CDR2 SVGAGI. V was clipped by 5 bases and J by 2 bases; unmatched bases: 5. The CDR3 is 16 residues long.

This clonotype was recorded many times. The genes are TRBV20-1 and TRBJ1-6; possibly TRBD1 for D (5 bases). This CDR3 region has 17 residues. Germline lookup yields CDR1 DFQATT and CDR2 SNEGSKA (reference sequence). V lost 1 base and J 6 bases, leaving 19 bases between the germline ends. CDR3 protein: CSARGWEGPGRNSPLHF. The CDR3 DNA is TGCAGTGCTAGAGGTTGGGAGGGGCCCGGACGTAATTCACCCCTCCACTTT.

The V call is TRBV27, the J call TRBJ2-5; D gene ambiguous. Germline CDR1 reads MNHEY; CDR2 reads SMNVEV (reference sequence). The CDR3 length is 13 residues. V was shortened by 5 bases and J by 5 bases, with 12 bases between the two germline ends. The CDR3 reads CASSKTFRETQYF. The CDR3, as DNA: TGTGCCAGCAGTAAAACATTTCGGGAGACCCAGTACTTC.

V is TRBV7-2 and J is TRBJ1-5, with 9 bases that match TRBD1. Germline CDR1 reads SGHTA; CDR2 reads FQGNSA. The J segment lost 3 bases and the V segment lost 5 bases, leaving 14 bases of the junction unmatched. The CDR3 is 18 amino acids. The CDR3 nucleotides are TGTGCCAGCAGCCCCGGACAGGGGAAGAGAGGGGCCAATCAGCCCCAGCATTTT. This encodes CASSPGQGKRGANQPQHF.

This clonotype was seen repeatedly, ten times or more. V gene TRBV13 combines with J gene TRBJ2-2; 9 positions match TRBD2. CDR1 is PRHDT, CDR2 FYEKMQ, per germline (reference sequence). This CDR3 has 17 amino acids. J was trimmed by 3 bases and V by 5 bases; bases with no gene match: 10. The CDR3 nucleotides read TGTGCCAGCAGCGACGGGGTAGCGGGAGATGACACCGGGGAGCTGTTTTTT. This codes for CASSDGVAGDDTGELFF.

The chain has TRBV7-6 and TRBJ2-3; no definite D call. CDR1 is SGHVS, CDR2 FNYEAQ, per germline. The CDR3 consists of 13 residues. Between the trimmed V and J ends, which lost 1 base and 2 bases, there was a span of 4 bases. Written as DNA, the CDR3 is TGTGCCAGCAGCTTAGGCCCCACAGATACGCAGTATTTT. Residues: CASSLGPTDTQYF.

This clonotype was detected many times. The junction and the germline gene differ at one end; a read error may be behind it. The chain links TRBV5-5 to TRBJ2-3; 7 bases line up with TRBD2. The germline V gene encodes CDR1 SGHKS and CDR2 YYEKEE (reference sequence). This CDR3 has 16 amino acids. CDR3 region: CASSRTSASSTDTQYF. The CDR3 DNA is TGCGCCAGCAGCAGAACTAGCGCGTCTAGCACAGATACGCAGTATTTT.

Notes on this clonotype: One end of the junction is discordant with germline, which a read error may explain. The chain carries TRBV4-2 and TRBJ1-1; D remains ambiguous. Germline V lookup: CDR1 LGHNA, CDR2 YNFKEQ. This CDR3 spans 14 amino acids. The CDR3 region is CASSQETLGKKALF. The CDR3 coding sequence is TGTGCCAGCAGCCAAGAGACCTTAGGGAAAAAGGCTCTCTTT.

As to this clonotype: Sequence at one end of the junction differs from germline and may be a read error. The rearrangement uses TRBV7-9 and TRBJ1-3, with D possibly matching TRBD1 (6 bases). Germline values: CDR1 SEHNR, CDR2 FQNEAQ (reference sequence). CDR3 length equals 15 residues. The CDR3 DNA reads TGTGCCAGCACCGAAACAGGGTCCTCTGGAAACGCCATATGTTTT. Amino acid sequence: CASTETGSSGNAICF.